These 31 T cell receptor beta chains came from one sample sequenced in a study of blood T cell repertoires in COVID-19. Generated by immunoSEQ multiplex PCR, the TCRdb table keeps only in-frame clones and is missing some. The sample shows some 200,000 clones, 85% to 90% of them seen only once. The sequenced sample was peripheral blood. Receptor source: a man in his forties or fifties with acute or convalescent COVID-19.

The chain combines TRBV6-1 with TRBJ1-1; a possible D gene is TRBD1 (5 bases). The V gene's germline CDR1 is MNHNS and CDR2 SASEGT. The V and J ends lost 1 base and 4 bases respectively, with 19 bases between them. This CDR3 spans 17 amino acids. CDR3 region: CASSEVLGTRGGTEAFF. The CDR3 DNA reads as TGTGCCAGCAGTGAAGTATTAGGGACCCGGGGAGGCACTGAAGCTTTCTTT.

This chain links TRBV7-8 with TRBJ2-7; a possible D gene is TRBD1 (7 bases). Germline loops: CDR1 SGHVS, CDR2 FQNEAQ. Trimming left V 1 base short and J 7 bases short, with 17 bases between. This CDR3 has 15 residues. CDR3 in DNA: TGTGCCAGCAGCTTAGGCGGGACAGCAAGGAGGGAGCAGTACTTC. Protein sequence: CASSLGGTARREQYF. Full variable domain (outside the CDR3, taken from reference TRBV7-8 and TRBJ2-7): GAGVSQSPRYKVAKRGQDVALRCDPISGHVSLFWYQQALGQGPEFLTYFQNEAQLDKSGLPSDRFFAERPEGSVSTLKIQRTQQEDSAVYLCASSLGGTARREQYFGPGTRLTVT.

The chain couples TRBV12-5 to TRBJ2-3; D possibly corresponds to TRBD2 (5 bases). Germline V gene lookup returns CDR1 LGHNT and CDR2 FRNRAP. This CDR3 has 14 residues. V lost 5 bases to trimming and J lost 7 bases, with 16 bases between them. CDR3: CASGLSASSHTQYF. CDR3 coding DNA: TGTGCTAGTGGTCTATCTGCTAGCAGTCATACGCAGTATTTT.

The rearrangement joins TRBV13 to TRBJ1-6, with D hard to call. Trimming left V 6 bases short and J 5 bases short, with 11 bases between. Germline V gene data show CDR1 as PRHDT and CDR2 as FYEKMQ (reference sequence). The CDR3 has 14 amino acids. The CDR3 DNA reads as TGTGCCAGCAGTACCGGGGTCAATAATTCACCCCTCCACTTT. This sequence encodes CASSTGVNNSPLHF.

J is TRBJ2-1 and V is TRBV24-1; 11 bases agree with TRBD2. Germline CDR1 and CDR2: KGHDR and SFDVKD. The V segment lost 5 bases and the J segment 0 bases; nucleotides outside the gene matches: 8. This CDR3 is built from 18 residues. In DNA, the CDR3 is TGTGCCACCAGTGGTCCTACTAGCGGGGGCAGCTCCTACAATGAGCAGTTCTTC. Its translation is CATSGPTSGGSSYNEQFF.

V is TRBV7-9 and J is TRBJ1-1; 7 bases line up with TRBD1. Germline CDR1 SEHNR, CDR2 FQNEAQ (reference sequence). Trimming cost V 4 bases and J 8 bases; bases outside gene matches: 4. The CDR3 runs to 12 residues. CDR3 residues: CASSSLGGEAFF. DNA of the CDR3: TGTGCCAGCAGCTCCCTAGGGGGCGAAGCTTTCTTT.

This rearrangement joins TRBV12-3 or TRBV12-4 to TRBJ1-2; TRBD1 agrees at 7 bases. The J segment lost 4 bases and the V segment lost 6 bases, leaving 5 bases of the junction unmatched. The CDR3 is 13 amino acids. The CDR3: CASSLRQGYGYTF. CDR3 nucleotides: TGTGCCAGCAGCCTCCGACAGGGCTATGGCTACACCTTC.

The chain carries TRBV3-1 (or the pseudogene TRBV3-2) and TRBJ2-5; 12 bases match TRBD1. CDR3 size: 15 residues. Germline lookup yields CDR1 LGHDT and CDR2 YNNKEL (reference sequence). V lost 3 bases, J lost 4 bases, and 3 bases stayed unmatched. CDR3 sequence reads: CASSQGQGAGETQYF. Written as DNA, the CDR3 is TGTGCCAGCAGCCAGGGACAGGGGGCGGGAGAGACCCAGTACTTC.

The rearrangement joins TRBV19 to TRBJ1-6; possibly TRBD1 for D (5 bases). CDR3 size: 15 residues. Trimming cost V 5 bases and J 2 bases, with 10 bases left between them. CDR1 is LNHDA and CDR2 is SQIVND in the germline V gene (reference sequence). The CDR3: CASSQGRAYNSPLHF. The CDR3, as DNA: TGTGCCAGTAGTCAGGGAAGGGCCTATAATTCACCCCTCCACTTT. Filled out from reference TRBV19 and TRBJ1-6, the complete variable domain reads DGGITQSPKYLFRKEGQNVTLSCEQNLNHDAMYWYRQDPGQGLRLIYYSQIVNDFQKGDIAEGYSVSREKKESFPLTVTSAQKNPTAFYLCASSQGRAYNSPLHFGNGTRLTVT.

The CDR3 here is CASSPTQGMGGNQPQHF. CDR3 DNA: TGTGCCAGCAGCCCAACACAGGGGATGGGGGGCAATCAGCCCCAGCATTTT. The chain combines TRBV5-5 with TRBJ1-5; 7 bases agree with TRBD1. J lost 2 bases, V lost 4 bases, and 12 bases had no gene match. From germline, CDR1 is SGHKS and CDR2 YYEKEE (reference sequence). The CDR3 spans 17 residues.

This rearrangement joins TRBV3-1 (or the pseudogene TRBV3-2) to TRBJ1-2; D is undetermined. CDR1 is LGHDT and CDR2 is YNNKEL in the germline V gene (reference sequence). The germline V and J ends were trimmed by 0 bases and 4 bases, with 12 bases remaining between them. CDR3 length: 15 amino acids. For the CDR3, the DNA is TGTGCCAGCAGCCAAGATGTGCAGGCTGGCTATGGCTACACCTTC. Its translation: CASSQDVQAGYGYTF.

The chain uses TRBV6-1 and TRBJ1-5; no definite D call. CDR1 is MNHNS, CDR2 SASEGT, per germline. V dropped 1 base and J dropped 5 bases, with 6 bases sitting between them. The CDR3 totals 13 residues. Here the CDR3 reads CASSEGPHQPQHF. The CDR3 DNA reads TGTGCCAGCAGTGAAGGTCCTCATCAGCCCCAGCATTTT.

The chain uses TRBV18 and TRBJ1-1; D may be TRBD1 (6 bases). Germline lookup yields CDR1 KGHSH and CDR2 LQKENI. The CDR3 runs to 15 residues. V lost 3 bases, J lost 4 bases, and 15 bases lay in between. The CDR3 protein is CASSPVTGLVTEAFF. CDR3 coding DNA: TGTGCCAGCTCACCCGTGACAGGCTTGGTCACTGAAGCTTTCTTT.

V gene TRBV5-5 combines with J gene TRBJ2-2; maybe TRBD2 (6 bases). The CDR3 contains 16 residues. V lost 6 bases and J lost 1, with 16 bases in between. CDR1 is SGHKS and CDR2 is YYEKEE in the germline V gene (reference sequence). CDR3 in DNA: TGTGCCAGCATCACCGCGGGGATTCGGAACACCGGGGAGCTGTTTTTT. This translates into CASITAGIRNTGELFF.

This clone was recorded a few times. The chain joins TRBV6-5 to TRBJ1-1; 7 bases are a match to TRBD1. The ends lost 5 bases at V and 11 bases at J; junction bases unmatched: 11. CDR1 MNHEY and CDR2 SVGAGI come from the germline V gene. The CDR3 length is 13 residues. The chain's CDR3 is CASSQRQGRGAFF. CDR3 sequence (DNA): TGTGCCAGCAGTCAGCGACAGGGAAGGGGTGCTTTCTTT.

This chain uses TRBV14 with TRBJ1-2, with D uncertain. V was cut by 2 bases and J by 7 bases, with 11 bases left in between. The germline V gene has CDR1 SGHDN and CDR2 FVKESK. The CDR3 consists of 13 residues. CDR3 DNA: TGTGCCAGCAGCCAAATCTTGCGAGTTGGCTACACCTTC. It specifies CASSQILRVGYTF. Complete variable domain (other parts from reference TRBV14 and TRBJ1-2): EAGVTQFPSHSVIEKGQTVTLRCDPISGHDNLYWYRRVMGKEIKFLLHFVKESKQDESGMPNNRFLAERTGGTYSTLKVQPAELEDSGVYFCASSQILRVGYTFGSGTRLTVV.

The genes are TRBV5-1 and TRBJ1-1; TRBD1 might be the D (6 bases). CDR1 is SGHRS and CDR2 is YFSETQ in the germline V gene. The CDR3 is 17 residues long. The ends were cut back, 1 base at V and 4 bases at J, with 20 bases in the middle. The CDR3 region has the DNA TGCGCCAGCAGCTTGTCTGCGGACAGTGAATTGGGCACTGAAGCTTTCTTT. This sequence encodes CASSLSADSELGTEAFF.

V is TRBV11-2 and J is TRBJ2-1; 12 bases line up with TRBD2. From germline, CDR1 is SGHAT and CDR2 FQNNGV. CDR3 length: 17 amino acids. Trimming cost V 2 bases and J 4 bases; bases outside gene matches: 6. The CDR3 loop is CASSLKLGLAGYNEQFF. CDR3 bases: TGTGCCAGCAGCTTAAAGTTGGGACTAGCGGGTTACAATGAGCAGTTCTTC.

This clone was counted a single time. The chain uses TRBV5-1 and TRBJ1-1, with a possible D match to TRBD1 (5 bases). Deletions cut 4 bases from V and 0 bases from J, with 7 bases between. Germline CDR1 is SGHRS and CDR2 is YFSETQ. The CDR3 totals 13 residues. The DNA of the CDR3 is TGCGCCAGCAGCCAACAGGTGAACACTGAAGCTTTCTTT. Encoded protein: CASSQQVNTEAFF.

The CDR3 nucleotides read TGTGCCAGCAGTGAGCGGGGACAGGATGATTCACCCCTCCACTTT. Translating gives CASSERGQDDSPLHF. The V gene is TRBV2, the J gene TRBJ1-6, with TRBD1 matching 8 bases. The germline V gene has CDR1 SNHLY and CDR2 FYNNEI. Losses at the gene ends were 3 bases for V and 8 bases for J; bases not matched to a gene: 6. The CDR3 extends over 15 amino acids.

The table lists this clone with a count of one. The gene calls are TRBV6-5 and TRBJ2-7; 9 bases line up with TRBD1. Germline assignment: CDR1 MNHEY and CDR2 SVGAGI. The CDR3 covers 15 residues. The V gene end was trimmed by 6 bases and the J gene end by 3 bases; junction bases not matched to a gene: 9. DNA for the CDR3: TGTGCCAGCAGAAATAACAGGGGGCAAGTCTACGAGCAGTACTTC. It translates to CASRNNRGQVYEQYF.

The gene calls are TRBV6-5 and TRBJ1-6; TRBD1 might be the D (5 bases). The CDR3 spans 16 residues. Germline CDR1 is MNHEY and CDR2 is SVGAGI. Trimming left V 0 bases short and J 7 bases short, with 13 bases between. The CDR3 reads CASSYSGQGANSPLHF. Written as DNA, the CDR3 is TGTGCCAGCAGTTACTCGGGCCAGGGCGCGAATTCACCCCTCCACTTT.

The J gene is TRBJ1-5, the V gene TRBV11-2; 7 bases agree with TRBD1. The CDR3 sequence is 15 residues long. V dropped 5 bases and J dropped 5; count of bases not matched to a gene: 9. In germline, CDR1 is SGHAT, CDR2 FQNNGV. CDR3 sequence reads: CASSHDQGEDQPQHF. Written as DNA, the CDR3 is TGTGCCAGCAGCCACGATCAGGGGGAGGATCAGCCCCAGCATTTT. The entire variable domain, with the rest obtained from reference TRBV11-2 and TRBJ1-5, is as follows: EAGVAQSPRYKIIEKRQSVAFWCNPISGHATLYWYQQILGQGPKLLIQFQNNGVVDDSQLPKDRFSAERLKGVDSTLKIQPAKLEDSAVYLCASSHDQGEDQPQHFGDGTRLSIL.

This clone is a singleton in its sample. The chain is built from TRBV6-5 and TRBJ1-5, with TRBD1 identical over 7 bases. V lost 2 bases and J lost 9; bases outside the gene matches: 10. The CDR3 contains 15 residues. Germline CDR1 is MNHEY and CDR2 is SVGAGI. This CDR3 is CASSYRAGGNGPQHF. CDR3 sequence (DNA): TGTGCCAGCAGTTACCGGGCAGGGGGTAATGGGCCCCAGCATTTT.

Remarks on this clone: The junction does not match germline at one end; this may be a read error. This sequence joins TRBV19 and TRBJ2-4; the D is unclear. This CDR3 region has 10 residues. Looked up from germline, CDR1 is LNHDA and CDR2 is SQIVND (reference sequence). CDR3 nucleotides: TGTGCCAGTAGTGGCAGTCCCGTTGTCTTC. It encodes CASSGSPVVF.

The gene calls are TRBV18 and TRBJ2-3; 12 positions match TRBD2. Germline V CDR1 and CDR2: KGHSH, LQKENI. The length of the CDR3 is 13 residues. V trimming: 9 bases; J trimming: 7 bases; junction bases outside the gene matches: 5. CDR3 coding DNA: TGTGCCAGTGGACTAGCGGGGCTGAATACGCAGTATTTT. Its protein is CASGLAGLNTQYF.

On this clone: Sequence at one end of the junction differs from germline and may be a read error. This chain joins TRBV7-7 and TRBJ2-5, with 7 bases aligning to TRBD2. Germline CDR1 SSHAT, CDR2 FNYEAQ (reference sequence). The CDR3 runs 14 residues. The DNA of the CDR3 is TGTGCCAGCAGCTTAGCGGGGGGGATAGAGGCCCAGTACTTC. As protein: CASSLAGGIEAQYF.

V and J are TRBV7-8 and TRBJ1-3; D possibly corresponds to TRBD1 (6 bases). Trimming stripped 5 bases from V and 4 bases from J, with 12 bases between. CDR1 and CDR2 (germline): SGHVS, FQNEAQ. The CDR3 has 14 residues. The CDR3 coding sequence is TGTGCCAGCAGCACTACACAGGGAGGAAACACCATATATTTT. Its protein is CASSTTQGGNTIYF.

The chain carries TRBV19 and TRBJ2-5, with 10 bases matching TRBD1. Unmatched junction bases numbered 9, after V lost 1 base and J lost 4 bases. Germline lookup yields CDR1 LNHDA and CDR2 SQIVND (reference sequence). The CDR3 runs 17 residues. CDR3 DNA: TGTGCCAGTAGTATAGTGGGGGTCGACAGGGGGCGAGAGACCCAGTACTTC. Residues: CASSIVGVDRGRETQYF.

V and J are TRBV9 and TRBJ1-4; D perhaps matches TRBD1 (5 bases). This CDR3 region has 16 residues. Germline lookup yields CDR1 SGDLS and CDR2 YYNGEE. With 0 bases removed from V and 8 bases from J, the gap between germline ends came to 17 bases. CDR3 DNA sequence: TGTGCCAGCAGCGTAGGCGGGGAGGGGATCCGAGAAAAACTGTTTTTT. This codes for CASSVGGEGIREKLFF. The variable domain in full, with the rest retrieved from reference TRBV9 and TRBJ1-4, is DSGVTQTPKHLITATGQRVTLRCSPRSGDLSVYWYQQSLDQGLQFLIQYYNGEERAKGNILERFSAQQFPDLHSELNLSSLELGDSALYFCASSVGGEGIREKLFFGSGTQLSVL.

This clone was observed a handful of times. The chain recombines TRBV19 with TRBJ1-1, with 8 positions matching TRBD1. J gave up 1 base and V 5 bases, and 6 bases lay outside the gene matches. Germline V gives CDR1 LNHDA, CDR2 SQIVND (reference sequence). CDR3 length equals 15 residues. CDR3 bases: TGTGCCAGTAGTGAACAGGGGGGGAAGAACACTGAAGCTTTCTTT. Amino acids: CASSEQGGKNTEAFF.